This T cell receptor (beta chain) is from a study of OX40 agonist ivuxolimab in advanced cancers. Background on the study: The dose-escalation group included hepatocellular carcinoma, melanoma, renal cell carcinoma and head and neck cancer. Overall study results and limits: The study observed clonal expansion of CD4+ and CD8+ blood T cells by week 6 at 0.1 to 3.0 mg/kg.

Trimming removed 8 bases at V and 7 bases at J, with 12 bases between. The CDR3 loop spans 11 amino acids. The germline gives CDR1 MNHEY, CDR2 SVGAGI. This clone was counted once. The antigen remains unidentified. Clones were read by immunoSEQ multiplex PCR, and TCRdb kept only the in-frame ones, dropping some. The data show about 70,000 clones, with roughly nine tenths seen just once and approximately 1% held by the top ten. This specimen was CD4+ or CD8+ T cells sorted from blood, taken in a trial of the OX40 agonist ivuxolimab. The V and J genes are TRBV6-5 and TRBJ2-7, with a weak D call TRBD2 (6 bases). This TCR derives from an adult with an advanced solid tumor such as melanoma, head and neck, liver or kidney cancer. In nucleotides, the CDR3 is TGTGCCAGCGCTGCGGGGAGAGAGCAGTACTTC. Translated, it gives CASAAGREQYF.